This TCR beta chain was identified during a study of T cell responses to AZD1222 COVID-19 vaccine (dated by TCRdb to the early 2020s). Regarding the research as a whole: TCR sequencing covered 230 to 250 trial participants: 200 to 220 given two doses of AZD1222 and around 25 given two doses of MenACWY control vaccine. Trial participants were enrolled by age into subgroups of 18-55, 56-69 and 70-plus years, and around 150, 28 and 57 TCR-sequenced participants, respectively, were included in these subgroups.

Reading the label with the study, this specimen's time point is: about 28 days (+/-7) after the second vaccine dose. AZD1222 recipients with second doses at about 4 weeks or about 12 weeks were pooled, because spike-specific TCR depth and breadth did not differ between schedules. Samples from vaccinated people were obtained from the UK trials COV001 and COV002, which included a single-blind randomized controlled phase 2/3 trial of AZD1222 (ChAdOx1 nCoV-19) in healthy adults. Trial participant PBMC samples were collected at day 0 and day 28 after the second dose for TCRbeta chain sequencing. The germline V gene supplies CDR1 MNHEY and CDR2 SVGAGI. CDR3 length: 14 amino acids, cysteine to phenylalanine. Only CDR3 DNA is held: 42 bases, read in frame from base 1. V is cut back by 0 bases and J by 9 bases, with 6 bases in the junction unmatched. The CDR3 regions of human TCRbeta chains were analyzed by immunosequencing. Processing in the source paper ran as follows. Repertoire TCRs were checked for matches against a reference library of SARS-CoV-2-specific TCRs that had been generated using the MIRA antigen-specificity platform. Breadth was defined as the fraction of unique TCRs that were SARS-CoV-2-associated, and depth was defined as the fraction of total T cells that were SARS-CoV-2-associated. Each spike-specific TCR was assigned to its reactive spike region and to a CD4 or CD8 class using the MIRA data. Log10-transformed breadth and depth values were compared by one-way ANOVA with Sidak's multiple comparisons tests. TCRdb mirrors the immuneACCESS table, restricted to in-frame sequences. Some clones are absent from its copies; in checked studies, under half trace to an unresolved V gene, and the reason for the others is unknown. Clone size and V and J calls were adopted from that table, with D and trimming inferred from the DNA. Across this sample there are about 140,000 clones, with around 84% seen only once. The ten largest clones take up approximately 5% of the sample.

As regards this clone: There is no known antigen for this receptor. No much larger clonotype is one base removed from it; base qualities were not supplied.

Overall results and qualifications from the work: The 56-69-year group was small, and its depth increase did not reach significance, likely because of low power. Because no samples from the day 14 peak response were available, repertoires could be characterized only after the peak T cell response. Conclusions about previously exposed vaccinees were limited because only six or seven AZD1222 recipients were SARS-CoV-2 seropositive at baseline. After two AZD1222 doses, both the breadth and the depth of spike-specific TCRs were significantly higher than at day 0 and than in MenACWY recipients. Participants were mostly white British and included more females than males, and it was suggested by the authors that clonal diversity may have been underestimated. CD4 TCRs associated with the vaccine covered the entire spike protein, and the dominant responses were in regions 160-218 and 743-854. Nearly half of unique spike-specific TCRs reportedly recognized epitopes outside regions mutated in the B.1.351 and B.1.1.7 variants.

The sequence came from an adult who received the AZD1222 COVID-19 vaccine. This sequence uses TRBV6-5 and TRBJ2-7; TRBD1 matches 9 bases in the middle. This sample comprised peripheral blood, obtained 28 days after the second AZD1222 dose. Read as DNA, the sequence is TGTGCCAGCAGTTACTCCGGGACAGGGACAGTGCAGTACTTC. This yields the protein CASSYSGTGTVQYF.